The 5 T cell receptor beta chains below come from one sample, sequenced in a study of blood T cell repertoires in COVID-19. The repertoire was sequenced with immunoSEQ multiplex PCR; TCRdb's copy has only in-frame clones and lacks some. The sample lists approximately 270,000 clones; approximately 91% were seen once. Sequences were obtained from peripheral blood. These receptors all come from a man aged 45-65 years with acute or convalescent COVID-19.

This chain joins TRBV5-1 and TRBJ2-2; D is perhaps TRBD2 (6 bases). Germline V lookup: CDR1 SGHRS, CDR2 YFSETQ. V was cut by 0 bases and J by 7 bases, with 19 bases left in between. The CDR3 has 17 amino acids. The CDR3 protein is CASSLAGRGASSGELFF. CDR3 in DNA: TGCGCCAGCAGCTTGGCCGGGCGGGGTGCCTCAAGCGGGGAGCTGTTTTTT.

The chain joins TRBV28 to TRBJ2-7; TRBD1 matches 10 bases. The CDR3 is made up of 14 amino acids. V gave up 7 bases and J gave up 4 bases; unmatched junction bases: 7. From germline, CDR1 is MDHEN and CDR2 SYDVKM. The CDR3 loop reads CASTTTGGSYEQYF. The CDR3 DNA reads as TGTGCCAGCACTACGACAGGGGGCTCGTACGAGCAGTACTTC.

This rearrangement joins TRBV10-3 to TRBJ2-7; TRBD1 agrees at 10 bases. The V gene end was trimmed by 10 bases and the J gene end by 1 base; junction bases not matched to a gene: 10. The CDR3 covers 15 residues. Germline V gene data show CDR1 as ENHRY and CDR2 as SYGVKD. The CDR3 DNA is TGTGCCACCAGACAGGGACAGGGGACATCCTACGAGCAGTACTTC. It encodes CATRQGQGTSYEQYF.

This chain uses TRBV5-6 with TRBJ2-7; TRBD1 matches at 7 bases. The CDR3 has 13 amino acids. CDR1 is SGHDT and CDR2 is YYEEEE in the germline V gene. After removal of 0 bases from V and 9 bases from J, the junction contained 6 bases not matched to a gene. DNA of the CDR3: TGTGCCAGCAGCTTGGTTACAGGGGCAGGGCAGTACTTC. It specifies CASSLVTGAGQYF.

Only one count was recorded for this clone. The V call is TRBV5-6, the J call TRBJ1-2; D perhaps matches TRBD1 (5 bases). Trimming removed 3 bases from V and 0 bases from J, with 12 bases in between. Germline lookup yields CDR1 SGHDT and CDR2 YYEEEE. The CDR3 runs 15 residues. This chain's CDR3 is CASSSLGETNYGYTF. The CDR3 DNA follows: TGTGCCAGCAGCTCTTTAGGGGAAACTAACTATGGCTACACCTTC.